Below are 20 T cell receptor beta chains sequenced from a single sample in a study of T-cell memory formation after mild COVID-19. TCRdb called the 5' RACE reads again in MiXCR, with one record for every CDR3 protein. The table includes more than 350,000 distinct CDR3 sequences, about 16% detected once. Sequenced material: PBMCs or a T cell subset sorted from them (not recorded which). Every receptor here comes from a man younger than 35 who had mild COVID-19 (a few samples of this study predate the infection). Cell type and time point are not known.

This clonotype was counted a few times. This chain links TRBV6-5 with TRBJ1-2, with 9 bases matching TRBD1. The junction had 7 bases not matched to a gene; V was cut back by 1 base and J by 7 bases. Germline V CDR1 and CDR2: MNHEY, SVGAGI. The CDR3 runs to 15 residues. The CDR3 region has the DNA TGTGCCAGCAGTTACTTTGGGACAGGGTCCTCTGGCTACACCTTC. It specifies CASSYFGTGSSGYTF.

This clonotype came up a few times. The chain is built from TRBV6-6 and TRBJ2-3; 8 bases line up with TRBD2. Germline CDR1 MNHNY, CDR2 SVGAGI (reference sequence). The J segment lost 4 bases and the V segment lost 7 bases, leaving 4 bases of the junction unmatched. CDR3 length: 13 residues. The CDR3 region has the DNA TGTGCCAGCACCCGGGAGGGCGCAGATACGCAGTATTTT. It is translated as CASTREGADTQYF.

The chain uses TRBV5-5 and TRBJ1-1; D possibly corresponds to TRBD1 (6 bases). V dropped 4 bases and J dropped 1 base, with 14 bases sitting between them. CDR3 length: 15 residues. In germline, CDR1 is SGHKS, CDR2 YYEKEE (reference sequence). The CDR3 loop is CASSPNPTGNTEAFF. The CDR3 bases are TGTGCCAGCAGCCCAAACCCGACAGGGAACACTGAAGCTTTCTTT. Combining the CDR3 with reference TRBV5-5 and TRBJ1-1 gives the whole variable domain DAGVTQSPTHLIKTRGQQVTLRCSPISGHKSVSWYQQVLGQGPQFIFQYYEKEERGRGNFPDRFSARQFPNYSSELNVNALLLGDSALYLCASSPNPTGNTEAFFGQGTRLTVV.

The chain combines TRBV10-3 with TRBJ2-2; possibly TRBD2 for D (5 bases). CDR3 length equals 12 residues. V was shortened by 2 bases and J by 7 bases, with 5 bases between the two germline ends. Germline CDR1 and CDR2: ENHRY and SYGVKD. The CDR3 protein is CAISEGGGELFF. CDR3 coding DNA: TGTGCCATCAGTGAGGGAGGCGGGGAGCTGTTTTTT.

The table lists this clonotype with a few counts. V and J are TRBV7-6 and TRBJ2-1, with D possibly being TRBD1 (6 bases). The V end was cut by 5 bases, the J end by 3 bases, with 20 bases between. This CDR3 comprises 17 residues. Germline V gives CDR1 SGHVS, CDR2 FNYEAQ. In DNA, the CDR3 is TGTGCCAGCAGCCCAAACTTATGGACAGAGGACTACAATGAGCAGTTCTTC. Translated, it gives CASSPNLWTEDYNEQFF.

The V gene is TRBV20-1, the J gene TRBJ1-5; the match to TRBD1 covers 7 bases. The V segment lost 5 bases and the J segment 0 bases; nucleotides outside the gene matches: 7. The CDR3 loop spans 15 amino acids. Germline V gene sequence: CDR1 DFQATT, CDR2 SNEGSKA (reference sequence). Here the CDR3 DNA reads TGCAGTGCTCCCAGACAGGGCTATAGCAATCAGCCCCAGCATTTT. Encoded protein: CSAPRQGYSNQPQHF.

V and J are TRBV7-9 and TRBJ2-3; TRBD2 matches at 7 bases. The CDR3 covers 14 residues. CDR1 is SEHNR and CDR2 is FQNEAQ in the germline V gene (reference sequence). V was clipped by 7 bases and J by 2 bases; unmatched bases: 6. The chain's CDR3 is CASTFGGITDTQYF. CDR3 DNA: TGTGCCAGCACCTTCGGGGGGATCACAGATACGCAGTATTTT.

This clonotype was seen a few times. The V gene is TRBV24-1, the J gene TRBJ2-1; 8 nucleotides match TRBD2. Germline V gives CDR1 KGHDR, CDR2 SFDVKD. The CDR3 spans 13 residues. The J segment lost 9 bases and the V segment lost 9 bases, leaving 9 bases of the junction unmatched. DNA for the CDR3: TGTGCCACCTCCGGGGGGGTGGTCTTTGAGCAGTTCTTC. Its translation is CATSGGVVFEQFF.

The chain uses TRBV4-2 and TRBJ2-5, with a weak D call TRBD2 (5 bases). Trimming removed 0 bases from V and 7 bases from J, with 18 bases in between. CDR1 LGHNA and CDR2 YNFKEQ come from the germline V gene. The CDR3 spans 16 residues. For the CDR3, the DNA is TGTGCCAGCAGCCAAGAAGGGCTAGCTAAAGACCGGACCCAGTACTTC. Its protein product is CASSQEGLAKDRTQYF.

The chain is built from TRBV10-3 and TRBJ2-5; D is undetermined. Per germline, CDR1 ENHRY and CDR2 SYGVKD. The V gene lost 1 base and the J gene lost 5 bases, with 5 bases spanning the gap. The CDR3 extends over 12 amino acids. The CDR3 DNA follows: TGTGCCATCAGTGAGTTAGGGGAGACCCAGTACTTC. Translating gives CAISELGETQYF.

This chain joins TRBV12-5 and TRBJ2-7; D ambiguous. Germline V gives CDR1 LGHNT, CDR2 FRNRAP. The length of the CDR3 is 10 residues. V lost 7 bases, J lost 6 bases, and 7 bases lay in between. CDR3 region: CASDPCEQYV. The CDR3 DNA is TGTGCTAGTGACCCCTGCGAGCAGTACGTC.

In DNA, the CDR3 is TGTGCCAGCAGCTTGGGGCTTGGGACCTACCAAGAGACCCAGTACTTC. Residues: CASSLGLGTYQETQYF. The chain is built from TRBV5-5 and TRBJ2-5; TRBD1 or TRBD2 may be the D gene (5 bases each). Per the germline V gene, CDR1 is SGHKS and CDR2 is YYEKEE (reference sequence). Trimming removed 0 bases at V and 0 bases at J, with 12 bases between. The CDR3 is made up of 16 amino acids.

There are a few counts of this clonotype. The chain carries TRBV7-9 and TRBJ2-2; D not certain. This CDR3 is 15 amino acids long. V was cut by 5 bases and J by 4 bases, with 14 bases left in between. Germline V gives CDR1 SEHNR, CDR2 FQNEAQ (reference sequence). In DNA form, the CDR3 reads TGTGCCAGCAGCCCGAATTTCGGACCCACCGGGGAGCTGTTTTTT. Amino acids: CASSPNFGPTGELFF.

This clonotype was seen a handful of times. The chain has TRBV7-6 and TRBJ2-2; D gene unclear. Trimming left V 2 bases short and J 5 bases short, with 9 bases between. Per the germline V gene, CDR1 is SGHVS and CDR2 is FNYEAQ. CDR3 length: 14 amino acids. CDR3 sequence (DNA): TGTGCCAGCAGCTTAATTTCCGAGACCGGGGAGCTGTTTTTT. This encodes CASSLISETGELFF.

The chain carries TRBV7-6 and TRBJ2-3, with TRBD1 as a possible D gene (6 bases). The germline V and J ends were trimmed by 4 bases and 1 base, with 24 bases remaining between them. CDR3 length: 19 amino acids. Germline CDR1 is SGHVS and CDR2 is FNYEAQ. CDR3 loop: CASSSPRTGQLLGTDTQYF. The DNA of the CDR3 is TGTGCCAGCAGCTCCCCCCGAACAGGGCAATTATTAGGCACAGATACGCAGTATTTT.

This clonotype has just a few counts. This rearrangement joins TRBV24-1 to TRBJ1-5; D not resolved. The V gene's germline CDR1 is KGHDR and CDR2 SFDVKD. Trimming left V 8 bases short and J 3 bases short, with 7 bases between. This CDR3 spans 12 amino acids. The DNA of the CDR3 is TGTGCCACCAAGGCACACAATCAGCCCCAGCATTTT. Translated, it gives CATKAHNQPQHF.

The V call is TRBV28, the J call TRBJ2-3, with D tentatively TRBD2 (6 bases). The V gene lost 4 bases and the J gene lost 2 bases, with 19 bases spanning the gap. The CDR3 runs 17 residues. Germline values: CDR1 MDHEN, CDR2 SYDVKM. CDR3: CASSSTYWDFITDTQYF. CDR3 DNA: TGTGCCAGCAGTTCAACCTACTGGGACTTTATCACAGATACGCAGTATTTT.

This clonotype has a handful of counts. The CDR3 reads CASSRAATNEKLFF. CDR3 coding DNA: TGTGCCAGCAGCCGGGCCGCAACTAATGAAAAACTGTTTTTT. This chain connects TRBV9 to TRBJ1-4; D gene unclear. Deletions cut 4 bases from V and 0 bases from J, with 7 bases between. The CDR3 is made up of 14 amino acids. The V gene's germline CDR1 is SGDLS and CDR2 YYNGEE.

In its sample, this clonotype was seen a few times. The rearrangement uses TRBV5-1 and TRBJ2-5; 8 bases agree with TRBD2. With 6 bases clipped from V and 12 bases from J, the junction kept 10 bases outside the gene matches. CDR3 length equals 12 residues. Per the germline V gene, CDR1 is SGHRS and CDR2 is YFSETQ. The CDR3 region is CASTSGGPTKYF. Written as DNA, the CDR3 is TGCGCCAGCACCAGCGGGGGCCCCACCAAGTACTTC.

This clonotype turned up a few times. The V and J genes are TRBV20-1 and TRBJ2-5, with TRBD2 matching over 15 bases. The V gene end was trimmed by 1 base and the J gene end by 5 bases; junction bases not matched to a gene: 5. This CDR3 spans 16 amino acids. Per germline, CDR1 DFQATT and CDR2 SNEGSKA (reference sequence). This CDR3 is CSARGGLAGGVETQYF. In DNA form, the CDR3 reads TGCAGTGCTAGAGGTGGACTAGCGGGGGGGGTCGAGACCCAGTACTTC.